A selection of T cell receptor beta chains follows, all from one sample in a study of metastatic and nonmetastatic thyroid tumors. TCRdb used MiXCR to call clones anew from the PCR reads. The sample lists fewer than 25,000 clones, roughly 25% occurring once. The sequencing sample was made of blood. The origin of the receptors is a male donor with papillary thyroid cancer or a benign thyroid nodule (not recorded which). Some clones in this sample may be carry-over from other donors' samples. CDR3s leave out the opening cysteine and the closing phenylalanine or tryptophan.

TRBV19 13 ASSGASRSNQPQH
TRBV12-3/TRBV12-4 11 ASTLAHDYEQY
TRBV11-2 14 ASSSIIAGGAETQY
TRBV12-3/TRBV12-4 11 ASSLTGVGEQF
TRBV6-1 12 AGALQWNNEKMF
TRBV4-2 14 ASSQKTAGPYNEQF
TRBV20-1 14 SARVRGRIANYGYT
TRBV27 11 ASSFNSYNEQF
TRBV6-1 15 ASSEEVGPGPNYEQY
TRBV28 15 ASSQSYGRQGAGELF
TRBV19 12 ASSSTGGWSPLH
TRBV27 14 ASSSRLAGGTDTQY
TRBV20-1 11 SASRGRNTEAF
TRBV5-1 12 ASSLEGHFYEQY
TRBV12-3/TRBV12-4 12 ASRPTGSQTEAF
TRBV11-2 12 ASSLYRSGEAQY
TRBV20-1 14 SARVQGRAGSSPLH
TRBV4-2 13 ASSQKAGGVETQY
TRBV5-1 14 ASSPQRRGGTDTQY
TRBV19 12 ASTTGEGTDTQY
TRBV20-1 14 SAPGRGQRNTGELF
TRBV5-1 14 ASSLAGVSGADTQY
TRBV28 13 ASNPGAGSGNTIY
TRBV19 15 ASSIDFSNRGYDGYT
TRBV7-2 15 ASSPEEGLRYQETQY
TRBV4-2 14 ASSQPSPGGADTQY
TRBV6-1 15 ASKTGGALRNTGELF